The next 27 T cell receptor beta chains were all read from a single sample in a study of blood T cell repertoires in COVID-19. Sequencing was performed with immunoSEQ multiplex PCR; in TCRdb, only in-frame clones are kept and a portion is missing. The table has 25,000 to 35,000 clones, over 70% seen once; the top ten hold about a sixth. The source material was peripheral blood. The origin of the receptors is a woman in her sixties with acute or convalescent COVID-19.

The rearrangement joins TRBV19 to TRBJ1-3, with D unresolved. The CDR3 is made up of 17 amino acids. CDR1 and CDR2 from the germline V gene are LNHDA and SQIVND (reference sequence). V lost 3 bases and J 0 bases, leaving 15 bases between the germline ends. In DNA form, the CDR3 reads TGTGCCAGTAGTATTGACGGCGGTGGGAGCTCTGGAAACACCATATATTTT. Translation gives CASSIDGGGSSGNTIYF.

The chain employs TRBV29-1 and TRBJ1-1; D uncertain. V gave up 5 bases and J gave up 8 bases, with 9 bases separating them. CDR3 size: 10 residues. Germline V gene data show CDR1 as SQVTM and CDR2 as ANQGSEA. The CDR3 sequence: CSVTTVEAFF. CDR3 in DNA: TGCAGCGTTACAACCGTCGAAGCTTTCTTT.

This rearrangement joins TRBV2 to TRBJ2-7; 11 nucleotides line up with TRBD1. Unmatched junction bases numbered 3, after V lost 4 bases and J lost 1 base. This CDR3 has 15 residues. Per the germline V gene, CDR1 is SNHLY and CDR2 is FYNNEI. The CDR3: CASSADRGRSYEQYF. Written as DNA, the CDR3 is TGTGCCAGCAGTGCGGACAGGGGGCGATCCTACGAGCAGTACTTC.

The rearrangement uses TRBV6-5 and TRBJ1-1; 7 positions match TRBD1. Germline values: CDR1 MNHEY, CDR2 SVGAGI. V was pared by 10 bases and J by 1 base, with 3 bases of the junction left unmatched. The CDR3 extends over 12 amino acids. Here the CDR3 DNA reads TGTGCCACGAGACAGGGGAACACTGAAGCTTTCTTT. This translates into CATRQGNTEAFF.

The chain is built from TRBV3-1 (or the pseudogene TRBV3-2) and TRBJ1-5; D is unclear. The CDR3 extends over 14 amino acids. Trimming removed 2 bases at V and 4 bases at J, with 9 bases between. Germline loops: CDR1 LGHDT, CDR2 YNNKEL (reference sequence). This chain's CDR3 is CASSQSGYNQPQHF. In DNA, the CDR3 is TGTGCCAGCAGCCAATCGGGGTATAATCAGCCCCAGCATTTT.

The rearrangement uses TRBV7-3 and TRBJ1-2; a possible D gene is TRBD1 (6 bases). Germline V CDR1 and CDR2: SGHTA, FQGTGA. The germline V and J ends were trimmed by 2 bases and 10 bases, with 23 bases remaining between them. This CDR3 is built from 16 residues. Written as DNA, the CDR3 is TGTGCCAGCAGCTTACCCCGGACAGACCCATTACCCGCCTACACCTTC. This gives the protein CASSLPRTDPLPAYTF.

This clone was counted between two and nine times. The chain is built from TRBV7-2 and TRBJ1-1; 9 bases line up with TRBD1. The CDR3 has 15 amino acids. J gave up 7 bases and V 4 bases, and 10 bases lay outside the gene matches. Germline V gene sequence: CDR1 SGHTA, CDR2 FQGNSA. CDR3 bases: TGTGCCAGCAGCTGGAACAGGGGGCAGGTAATTGAAGCTTTCTTT. This gives the protein CASSWNRGQVIEAFF.

A single count supports this clone. The V call is TRBV14, the J call TRBJ2-1, with 8 bases lining up with TRBD1. Germline loops: CDR1 SGHDN, CDR2 FVKESK. V dropped 4 bases and J dropped 6; count of bases not matched to a gene: 11. This CDR3 is 16 amino acids long. The CDR3: CASSLSLGQGPNEQFF. The CDR3 bases are TGTGCCAGCAGCCTCAGCCTTGGACAGGGCCCCAATGAGCAGTTCTTC.

The chain employs TRBV2 and TRBJ1-4; 7 bases are shared with TRBD1. Germline CDR1 is SNHLY and CDR2 is FYNNEI. CDR3 length equals 16 residues. J was trimmed by 5 bases and V by 7 bases; bases with no gene match: 13. The CDR3: CASIEIGGTVNEKLFF. As DNA, the CDR3 is TGTGCCAGCATAGAGATTGGGGGGACAGTAAATGAAAAACTGTTTTTT. Using reference TRBV2 and TRBJ1-4 for the parts outside the CDR3, the full variable domain is EPEVTQTPSHQVTQMGQEVILRCVPISNHLYFYWYRQILGQKVEFLVSFYNNEISEKSEIFDDQFSVERPDGSNFTLKIRSTKLEDSAMYFCASIEIGGTVNEKLFFGSGTQLSVL.

The chain couples TRBV18 to TRBJ1-3, with D perhaps matching TRBD1 (5 bases). Trimming took off 0 bases at V and 3 bases at J, with 9 bases between the two ends. CDR1 and CDR2 from the germline V gene are KGHSH and LQKENI. The CDR3 extends over 15 amino acids. CDR3 region: CASSPPQGFGNTIYF. DNA for the CDR3: TGTGCCAGCTCACCACCCCAGGGATTTGGAAACACCATATATTTT.

The chain joins TRBV7-2 to TRBJ2-1; D unresolved. The germline V gene has CDR1 SGHTA and CDR2 FQGNSA. V was clipped by 4 bases and J by 6 bases, with 19 bases between them. The CDR3 covers 16 residues. The CDR3: CASSSLTRPTGNEQFF. CDR3 DNA: TGTGCCAGCAGCTCCTTGACTCGCCCCACGGGCAATGAGCAGTTCTTC. The full variable domain, rest sourced from reference TRBV7-2 and TRBJ2-1, is GAGVSQSPSNKVTEKGKDVELRCDPISGHTALYWYRQSLGQGLEFLIYFQGNSAPDKSGLPSDRFSAERTGGSVSTLTIQRTQQEDSAVYLCASSSLTRPTGNEQFFGPGTRLTVL.

The CDR3 DNA reads TGTGCCAGCAGCTTGAGGGGGGGTCAGCCCCAGCATTTT. Translating it yields CASSLRGGQPQHF. The V call is TRBV7-2, the J call TRBJ1-5; D is possibly TRBD1 (6 bases). The CDR3 runs 13 residues. Germline CDR1 reads SGHTA; CDR2 reads FQGNSA. Trimming removed 3 bases at V and 6 bases at J, with 9 bases between.

The chain is built from TRBV7-3 and TRBJ2-2; D is perhaps TRBD1 (5 bases). Trimming took off 9 bases at V and 5 bases at J, with 16 bases between the two ends. Germline V CDR1 and CDR2: SGHTA, FQGTGA. The CDR3 extends over 14 amino acids. CDR3 sequence: CASGAAGHTGELFF. Here the CDR3 DNA reads TGTGCCAGTGGGGCAGCAGGGCATACCGGGGAGCTGTTTTTT.

This clone was seen a single time. V usage is TRBV7-9 and J usage is TRBJ2-7, with no clear D. V was shortened by 4 bases and J by 3 bases, with 13 bases between the two germline ends. The CDR3 is 14 amino acids. Germline CDR1 SEHNR, CDR2 FQNEAQ (reference sequence). The CDR3 nucleotides read TGTGCCAGCAGCTCCCCGGGTACGCGCTACGAGCAGTACTTC. This gives the protein CASSSPGTRYEQYF. Complete variable domain (other parts from reference TRBV7-9 and TRBJ2-7): DTGVSQNPRHKITKRGQNVTFRCDPISEHNRLYWYRQTLGQGPEFLTYFQNEAQLEKSRLLSDRFSAERPKGSFSTLEIQRTEQGDSAMYLCASSSPGTRYEQYFGPGTRLTVT.

A single count supports this clone. The gene calls are TRBV9 and TRBJ1-6; the D is unclear. Trimming stripped 0 bases from V and 7 bases from J, with 11 bases between. The CDR3 is made up of 15 amino acids. Germline CDR1 SGDLS, CDR2 YYNGEE. In nucleotides, the CDR3 is TGTGCCAGCAGCGTAGAAGATCTACCCAATTCACCCCTCCACTTT. This codes for CASSVEDLPNSPLHF.

There are a few counts of this clone. The genes are TRBV18 and TRBJ2-6; 10 positions agree with TRBD2. Germline V gene lookup returns CDR1 KGHSH and CDR2 LQKENI. The J segment lost 0 bases and the V segment lost 0 bases, leaving 8 bases of the junction unmatched. The CDR3 loop spans 20 amino acids. For the CDR3, the DNA is TGTGCCAGCTCACCACCGTTAGGGACTAGCGCTGACTCTGGGGCCAACGTCCTGACTTTC. Encoded protein: CASSPPLGTSADSGANVLTF.

The chain has TRBV9 and TRBJ2-5; 11 nucleotides match TRBD1. Germline CDR1 and CDR2: SGDLS and YYNGEE. The CDR3 is made up of 15 amino acids. V trimming: 0 bases; J trimming: 6 bases; junction bases outside the gene matches: 4. The CDR3, as DNA: TGTGCCAGCAGCGTAGCGGGACAGGGGGGCCAGACCCAGTACTTC. Protein sequence: CASSVAGQGGQTQYF. The full variable domain, with the rest looked up from reference TRBV9 and TRBJ2-5, is DSGVTQTPKHLITATGQRVTLRCSPRSGDLSVYWYQQSLDQGLQFLIQYYNGEERAKGNILERFSAQQFPDLHSELNLSSLELGDSALYFCASSVAGQGGQTQYFGPGTRLLVL.

This sequence joins TRBV24-1 and TRBJ1-2; D is unresolved. The CDR3 length is 14 residues. The V end was cut by 1 base, the J end by 4 bases, with 9 bases between. Germline values: CDR1 KGHDR, CDR2 SFDVKD. The CDR3 region has the DNA TGTGCCACCAGTGATTTAAACAGAGTCTATGGCTACACCTTC. Amino acid sequence: CATSDLNRVYGYTF.

The chain carries TRBV18 and TRBJ1-2; maybe TRBD1 (5 bases). Germline-derived CDR1 and CDR2 are KGHSH and LQKENI. This CDR3 contains 15 residues. The ends were cut back, 3 bases at V and 2 bases at J, with 13 bases in the middle. CDR3 amino acids: CASSPTAGSNYGYTF. The CDR3 DNA sequence: TGTGCCAGCTCACCCACCGCAGGGTCCAACTATGGCTACACCTTC.

The chain combines TRBV12-3 or TRBV12-4 with TRBJ1-1, with no clear D. V lost 6 bases and J lost 9, with 17 bases in between. The CDR3 contains 13 residues. CDR3 bases: TGTGCCAGCAGCCCTTTCTCGGGGAGAAAAGCTTTCTTT. Residues: CASSPFSGRKAFF.

The V call is TRBV29-1, the J call TRBJ1-1; possible D gene TRBD1, 6 bases. The CDR3 is 14 amino acids. The V end was cut by 7 bases, the J end by 1 base, with 16 bases between. Germline V gene lookup returns CDR1 SQVTM and CDR2 ANQGSEA. CDR3 sequence: CSARQGQPNTEAFF. The CDR3 DNA reads as TGCAGCGCTCGTCAAGGACAGCCGAACACTGAAGCTTTCTTT.

The chain has TRBV21-1 and TRBJ2-7; TRBD2, the D gene given by the table, was not confirmed from the DNA. TRBV21-1 is a recognized pseudogene. The CDR3 sequence is 13 residues long. The CDR3 DNA sequence: TGTGCCAGCAGCGGGACTAAGGAAGGCGAGCAGTACTTC. Translating it yields CASSGTKEGEQYF.

This clone was seen just once. The J gene is TRBJ2-4, the V gene TRBV15; 7 bases align to TRBD1. This CDR3 has 16 residues. Losses at the gene ends were 1 base for V and 7 bases for J; bases not matched to a gene: 10. Germline CDR1 reads LNHNV; CDR2 reads YYDKDF (reference sequence). The CDR3 spells CATSRGLQGVKNIQYF. The CDR3 nucleotides read TGTGCCACCAGCAGAGGACTCCAGGGGGTCAAGAACATTCAGTACTTC.

This chain connects TRBV6-5 to TRBJ2-5; the D gene is possibly TRBD1 (6 bases). There are 15 residues in the CDR3. Germline CDR1 reads MNHEY; CDR2 reads SVGAGI. Trimming left V 2 bases short and J 6 bases short, with 16 bases between. The CDR3 is CASSYTTTGLQTQYF. In DNA form, the CDR3 reads TGTGCCAGCAGTTACACAACAACAGGGTTACAGACCCAGTACTTC.

The V call is TRBV3-1 (or the pseudogene TRBV3-2), the J call TRBJ2-2; TRBD1 matches 7 bases. Germline V gene sequence: CDR1 LGHDT, CDR2 YNNKEL (reference sequence). The CDR3 runs to 18 residues. The V and J ends lost 4 bases and 3 bases, in that order; junction bases with no gene match: 14. CDR3 loop: CASSPRNPTGKDTGELFF. CDR3 in DNA: TGTGCCAGCAGCCCCAGAAACCCGACAGGGAAGGACACCGGGGAGCTGTTTTTT.

The genes are TRBV7-9 and TRBJ1-2; TRBD1 might be the D (5 bases). Trimming cost V 2 bases and J 8 bases, with 18 bases left between them. The CDR3 is 15 amino acids. In germline, CDR1 is SEHNR, CDR2 FQNEAQ (reference sequence). The CDR3 bases are TGTGCCAGCAGCTTAATCCAGGGCTCTAGGTCCGGCTACACCTTC. Its translation: CASSLIQGSRSGYTF.

The rearrangement links TRBV11-1 to TRBJ1-1, with unresolved D. The CDR3 runs 13 residues. CDR1 SGHAT and CDR2 FQDESV come from the germline V gene (reference sequence). The germline V and J ends were trimmed by 1 base and 1 base, with 4 bases remaining between them. The CDR3 region has the DNA TGTGCCAGCAGCTTAGGCGGGAACACTGAAGCTTTCTTT. Its translation is CASSLGGNTEAFF.